The 25 T cell receptor beta chains reported below all come from one sample, sequenced in a study of blood T cell repertoires in COVID-19. This table comes from immunoSEQ multiplex PCR, and its TCRdb copy is limited to in-frame clones, with some not included. The profile shows 55,000 to 80,000 clones, 83% of them singletons. Sequenced input: peripheral blood. These receptors all come from a human donor in a cohort sampled during active COVID-19.

The chain links TRBV18 to TRBJ2-2, with TRBD1 matching 7 bases. V was clipped by 2 bases and J by 4 bases; unmatched bases: 4. Per the germline V gene, CDR1 is KGHSH and CDR2 is LQKENI. This CDR3 region has 15 residues. DNA for the CDR3: TGTGCCAGCTCACCAGGGACAGACCTCACCGGGGAGCTGTTTTTT. This gives the protein CASSPGTDLTGELFF.

The chain employs TRBV5-1 and TRBJ2-1, with D possibly TRBD2 on 7 matching bases. From germline, CDR1 is SGHRS and CDR2 YFSETQ. The CDR3 extends over 16 amino acids. Trimming pared 4 bases from V and 8 bases from J, leaving 22 bases between. CDR3 loop: CASSPGRSGDLDEQFF. The CDR3 nucleotides are TGCGCCAGCAGCCCCGGGAGGTCAGGGGATTTGGATGAGCAGTTCTTC.

The V gene is TRBV9, the J gene TRBJ2-2; D is unresolved. Germline V gene sequence: CDR1 SGDLS, CDR2 YYNGEE. The CDR3 runs to 16 residues. V was shortened by 2 bases and J by 0 bases, with 11 bases between the two germline ends. The CDR3 loop is CASSVLPGANTGELFF. The CDR3 nucleotides read TGTGCCAGCAGCGTGCTCCCCGGAGCGAACACCGGGGAGCTGTTTTTT.

This chain joins TRBV30 and TRBJ1-5; 8 bases line up with TRBD1. CDR1 is GTSNPN, CDR2 SVGIG, per germline (reference sequence). This CDR3 comprises 15 residues. Trimming removed 3 bases from V and 2 bases from J; junction bases left unmatched: 6. The chain's CDR3 is CAWSAGGSGNQPQHF. The CDR3 region has the DNA TGTGCCTGGAGCGCAGGGGGCTCGGGCAATCAGCCCCAGCATTTT.

The chain combines TRBV10-1 with TRBJ2-3; 8 bases are shared with TRBD2. The germline CDR1 and CDR2 sequences are WNHNN and SYGVQD (reference sequence). CDR3 length equals 16 residues. Unmatched junction bases numbered 9, after V lost 3 bases and J lost 4 bases. The CDR3: CASSEFTGRASDTQYF. In DNA form, the CDR3 reads TGCGCCAGCAGTGAATTTACCGGGAGGGCCTCAGATACGCAGTATTTT.

This clone appeared once. V and J are TRBV7-9 and TRBJ2-4, with 9 bases aligning to TRBD1. Trimming at V came to 2 bases and at J to 0 bases, leaving 5 bases not matched to a gene. CDR3 size: 17 residues. Germline V gene data show CDR1 as SEHNR and CDR2 as FQNEAQ (reference sequence). CDR3 loop: CASSLWDRDLAKNIQYF. CDR3 DNA: TGTGCCAGCAGCTTATGGGACAGGGACCTAGCCAAAAACATTCAGTACTTC.

V gene TRBV6-5 combines with J gene TRBJ2-7; 7 bases are a match to TRBD1. From germline, CDR1 is MNHEY and CDR2 SVGAGI. The CDR3 totals 14 residues. V gave up 7 bases and J gave up 2 bases; unmatched junction bases: 8. The CDR3 DNA reads as TGTGCCAGCATGACGGTAGGGACAGCCTACGAGCAGTACTTC. Amino acids: CASMTVGTAYEQYF.

This clone was seen a few times. The rearrangement joins TRBV18 to TRBJ1-2; D uncertain. Trimming removed 3 bases from V and 2 bases from J, with 10 bases in between. This CDR3 has 14 amino acids. In germline, CDR1 is KGHSH, CDR2 LQKENI. The CDR3: CASSPRGGNYGYTF. The CDR3 DNA reads TGTGCCAGCTCACCCCGGGGAGGGAACTATGGCTACACCTTC.

The chain combines TRBV29-1 with TRBJ2-3; 14 positions agree with TRBD2. Losses at the gene ends were 5 bases for V and 4 bases for J; bases not matched to a gene: 5. The CDR3 covers 15 residues. Germline-derived CDR1 and CDR2 are SQVTM and ANQGSEA. DNA of the CDR3: TGCAGCGTTCGAGGACTAGCGGGGGGACCAGATACGCAGTATTTT. Its translation: CSVRGLAGGPDTQYF.

The chain couples TRBV20-1 to TRBJ2-3; D is undetermined. Germline CDR1 and CDR2: DFQATT and SNEGSKA (reference sequence). This CDR3 has 12 residues. Trimming took off 3 bases at V and 2 bases at J, with 6 bases between the two ends. The CDR3 spells CSASDNTDTQYF. CDR3 sequence (DNA): TGCAGTGCTAGTGACAACACAGATACGCAGTATTTT.

The CDR3 is CASSRRGYEQYF. In DNA form, the CDR3 reads TGTGCCAGCAGCCGGCGGGGGTACGAGCAGTACTTC. The rearrangement uses TRBV3-1 (or the pseudogene TRBV3-2) and TRBJ2-7, with 7 bases fitting TRBD2. V dropped 4 bases and J dropped 4; count of bases not matched to a gene: 1. Germline assignment: CDR1 LGHDT and CDR2 YNNKEL (reference sequence). The CDR3 has 12 amino acids.

On this clone: Additional DNA sequences in this sample encode the identical CDR3. The chain is built from TRBV27 and TRBJ1-3; tentatively, D is TRBD1 (6 bases). Trimming left V 6 bases short and J 0 bases short, with 6 bases between. The CDR3 is 13 amino acids. Germline lookup yields CDR1 MNHEY and CDR2 SMNVEV (reference sequence). The CDR3, as DNA: TGTGCCAGCAGGGACAGCTCTGGAAACACCATATATTTT. Its protein is CASRDSSGNTIYF.

The chain employs TRBV3-1 (or the pseudogene TRBV3-2) and TRBJ2-7; tentatively, D is TRBD2 (5 bases). This CDR3 comprises 16 residues. Germline V lookup: CDR1 LGHDT, CDR2 YNNKEL (reference sequence). The germline V and J ends were trimmed by 3 bases and 4 bases, with 19 bases remaining between them. CDR3 nucleotide sequence: TGTGCCAGCAGCCACATAAAATTAAAATCGGGGTACGAGCAGTACTTC. It is translated as CASSHIKLKSGYEQYF.

The CDR3 region has the DNA TGTGCCAGAAGCGCTGCCAAAGGGGGACCATCAAACCCCGAGCAGTACTTC. The encoded protein is CARSAAKGGPSNPEQYF. The chain links TRBV5-3 to TRBJ2-7, with a tentative D call TRBD1 (6 bases). TRBV5-3 has ORF status, its function being uncertain. The CDR3 consists of 17 residues. V lost 4 bases and J lost 6, with 26 bases in between.

The chain joins TRBV25-1 to TRBJ1-5; 9 nucleotides align to TRBD1. From germline, CDR1 is MGHDK and CDR2 SYGVNS. V gave up 2 bases and J gave up 2 bases; unmatched junction bases: 4. The CDR3 is 16 residues long. In DNA, the CDR3 is TGTGCCAGCAGTGAAACAGGGGGCGCCGGCAATCAGCCCCAGCATTTT. Its translation: CASSETGGAGNQPQHF.

The chain has TRBV5-1 and TRBJ2-4; D possibly corresponds to TRBD2 (6 bases). Germline lookup yields CDR1 SGHRS and CDR2 YFSETQ. V was trimmed by 5 bases and J by 0 bases, leaving 18 bases between them. CDR3 size: 17 residues. The CDR3 here is CASSPRPGDLAKNIQYF. The CDR3 region has the DNA TGCGCCAGCAGTCCTCGTCCGGGGGATCTAGCCAAAAACATTCAGTACTTC. Based on the CDR3 plus reference TRBV5-1 and TRBJ2-4, the full variable domain is KAGVTQTPRYLIKTRGQQVTLSCSPISGHRSVSWYQQTPGQGLQFLFEYFSETQRNKGNFPGRFSGRQFSNSRSEMNVSTLELGDSALYLCASSPRPGDLAKNIQYFGAGTRLSVL.

CDR3 sequence (DNA): TGTGCCAGCAGTGAATCCAGGGCCCCTGGAAACACCATATATTTT. It specifies CASSESRAPGNTIYF. The V call is TRBV2, the J call TRBJ1-3, with D maybe TRBD1 (5 bases). Trimming took off 2 bases at V and 2 bases at J, with 10 bases between the two ends. CDR1 is SNHLY, CDR2 FYNNEI, per germline. The length of the CDR3 is 15 residues.

The chain joins TRBV9 to TRBJ1-2, with D unresolved. Trimming left V 0 bases short and J 5 bases short, with 17 bases between. The CDR3 contains 16 residues. CDR1 is SGDLS, CDR2 YYNGEE, per germline. The CDR3 reads CASSVDLGESNYGYTF. CDR3 coding DNA: TGTGCCAGCAGCGTAGATCTTGGGGAGAGCAATTATGGCTACACCTTC.

This clone was detected only a few times. The chain combines TRBV5-6 with TRBJ1-6, with 9 bases identical to TRBD1. CDR3 size: 18 residues. J was trimmed by 7 bases and V by 2 bases; bases with no gene match: 13. Germline V gene lookup returns CDR1 SGHDT and CDR2 YYEEEE. CDR3 residues: CASSFLPRDRAANSPLHF. The CDR3, as DNA: TGTGCCAGCAGCTTTCTTCCCCGGGACAGGGCTGCGAATTCACCCCTCCACTTT.

This chain links TRBV18 with TRBJ2-5; D is unclear. CDR3 length: 14 amino acids. In germline, CDR1 is KGHSH, CDR2 LQKENI. Trimming left V 1 base short and J 0 bases short, with 6 bases between. CDR3 residues: CASSPQEYQETQYF. DNA of the CDR3: TGTGCCAGCTCACCACAAGAGTACCAAGAGACCCAGTACTTC. The whole variable domain, filled in from reference TRBV18 and TRBJ2-5, reads NAGVMQNPRHLVRRRGQEARLRCSPMKGHSHVYWYRQLPEEGLKFMVYLQKENIIDESGMPKERFSAEFPKEGPSILRIQQVVRGDSAAYFCASSPQEYQETQYFGPGTRLLVL.

This clone came up once. The chain is built from TRBV27 and TRBJ1-5; maybe TRBD1 (6 bases). V lost 0 bases, J lost 7 bases, and 16 bases lay in between. This CDR3 comprises 16 residues. Germline values: CDR1 MNHEY, CDR2 SMNVEV (reference sequence). CDR3 bases: TGTGCCAGCAGTTTATCGTGGGGGCCCCCCGGACAGCCCCAGCATTTT. Translation: CASSLSWGPPGQPQHF.

V usage is TRBV3-1 (or the pseudogene TRBV3-2) and J usage is TRBJ2-5, with 13 nucleotides matching TRBD2. The germline V gene encodes CDR1 LGHDT and CDR2 YNNKEL (reference sequence). After removal of 0 bases from V and 2 bases from J, the junction contained 3 bases not matched to a gene. The CDR3 contains 17 residues. The CDR3 DNA reads TGTGCCAGCAGCCAAGAACTAGCGGGAGGGTTACAAGAGACCCAGTACTTC. Its protein is CASSQELAGGLQETQYF.

The gene calls are TRBV6-6 and TRBJ2-7; 7 positions match TRBD1. This CDR3 comprises 15 residues. J lost 6 bases, V lost 0 bases, and 8 bases had no gene match. CDR1 is MNHNY and CDR2 is SVGAGI in the germline V gene (reference sequence). CDR3 nucleotides: TGTGCCAGCAGTTACTCGCCCACCCGGGACAGCGAGCAGTACTTC. Translation gives CASSYSPTRDSEQYF.

Comments on this clone: The junction departs from germline at one end; a sequencing error may be responsible. V usage is TRBV5-5 and J usage is TRBJ2-5; weak D call: TRBD1 (6 bases). This CDR3 contains 16 residues. In germline, CDR1 is SGHKS, CDR2 YYEKEE (reference sequence). The CDR3 reads CAGSFQMGQLKETQYF. DNA of the CDR3: TGTGCCGGCAGCTTCCAAATGGGACAACTTAAAGAGACCCAGTACTTC.

The rearrangement uses TRBV4-1 and TRBJ1-1; the D gene is possibly TRBD1 (5 bases). The germline V gene encodes CDR1 MGHRA and CDR2 YSYEKL. The CDR3 contains 18 residues. V shed 4 bases and J shed 0 bases, with 21 bases lying between them. The CDR3 region is CASSPRGAGSGMNTEAFF. CDR3 in DNA: TGCGCCAGCAGCCCCCGCGGGGCAGGGTCGGGTATGAACACTGAAGCTTTCTTT.